These T cell receptor beta chains were read from a single sample in a study of somatic mutations in cytotoxic T cells in rheumatoid arthritis. Repertoires were generated with immunoSEQ multiplex PCR, while TCRdb's copy carries only in-frame clones and drops some. The repertoire holds roughly 20,000 clones, with over 75% as singletons. What was sequenced was CD8+ T cells sorted from blood. These receptors were collected from an adult with rheumatoid arthritis. CDR3s include the opening cysteine and the closing phenylalanine or tryptophan. The D gene is left open where the match is weak. The size of a clone is reported for some rows only, either as once, few or many, or as a class for expanded clones.

V,size,J,D,CDR3,DNA
TRBV19,.,TRBJ2-1,TRBD2,CASTAGGRSYNEQFF,TGTGCCAGTACCGCGGGGGGACGCTCCTACAATGAGCAGTTCTTC
TRBV27,.,TRBJ2-1,.,CASSQDWQTRPEQFF,TGTGCCAGCAGCCAAGATTGGCAGACCAGGCCCGAGCAGTTCTTC
TRBV5-4,.,TRBJ2-1,.,CASSLMQGALNEQFF,TGTGCCAGCAGCTTGATGCAGGGCGCGCTAAATGAGCAGTTCTTC
TRBV6-5,once,TRBJ2-1,TRBD2,CASNTLAGGNEQFF,TGTGCCAGCAATACACTAGCGGGAGGCAATGAGCAGTTCTTC
TRBV29-1,.,TRBJ1-2,.,CSVPGHRHGYTF,TGCAGCGTTCCGGGACACCGACATGGCTACACCTTC
TRBV19,.,TRBJ2-2,.,CASSGWNTGELFF,TGTGCCAGTAGTGGGTGGAACACCGGGGAGCTGTTTTTT
TRBV2,few,TRBJ1-1,.,CASMEGPTEAFF,TGTGCCAGCATGGAGGGGCCCACTGAAGCTTTCTTT
TRBV4-2,.,TRBJ2-7,.,CASSPRDATYEQYF,TGTGCCAGCAGCCCCCGGGACGCCACCTACGAGCAGTACTTC
TRBV5-5,.,TRBJ2-4,.,CASSLGTYKNIQYF,TGTGCCAGCAGCTTGGGGACCTACAAAAACATTCAGTACTTC
TRBV7-2,.,TRBJ2-5,.,CASSLNRGGRETQYF,TGTGCCAGCAGCTTAAATCGGGGAGGTCGGGAGACCCAGTACTTC
TRBV13,.,TRBJ2-3,.,CASSLLLESTDTQYF,TGTGCCAGCAGCTTGCTATTGGAAAGCACAGATACGCAGTATTTT
TRBV29-1,.,TRBJ1-1,.,CSAAGGGDTEAFF,TGCAGCGCCGCAGGAGGGGGAGACACTGAAGCTTTCTTT
TRBV9,once,TRBJ2-1,.,CASSVGVSGNNEQFF,TGTGCCAGCAGCGTAGGGGTTAGCGGAAACAATGAGCAGTTCTTC
TRBV7-9,.,TRBJ2-5,.,CASSAPLRGLETQYF,TGTGCCAGCAGCGCCCCTCTGAGGGGGTTAGAGACCCAGTACTTC
TRBV14,.,TRBJ1-1,.,CASSRRQQWMNTEAFF,TGTGCCAGCAGCCGCCGACAGCAATGGATGAACACTGAAGCTTTCTTT
TRBV9,.,TRBJ2-3,TRBD2,CASSSSSGRPTDTQYF,TGTGCCAGCAGCTCATCTAGCGGGAGGCCCACAGATACGCAGTATTTT
TRBV25-1,.,TRBJ2-1,TRBD2,CASGLGRLSEQFF,TGTGCCAGTGGACTAGGACGTTTGAGTGAGCAGTTCTTC
TRBV9,.,TRBJ2-2,.,CASSVGAGPGELFF,TGTGCCAGCAGCGTAGGGGCCGGCCCCGGGGAGCTGTTTTTT
TRBV5-4,.,TRBJ1-1,.,CASSPRGEPEAFF,TGTGCCAGCAGTCCGCGTGGCGAACCTGAAGCTTTCTTT
TRBV4-2,.,TRBJ2-3,TRBD2,CASRLIAGSTDTQYF,TGTGCCAGCAGACTAATAGCGGGAAGCACAGATACGCAGTATTTT
TRBV30,.,TRBJ2-2,.,CAWGVSTTGELFF,TGTGCCTGGGGGGTGTCGACCACCGGGGAGCTGTTTTTT
TRBV28,.,TRBJ2-7,.,CASSFGPGSSPYEQYF,TGTGCCAGCAGTTTCGGGCCCGGGTCCTCGCCCTACGAGCAGTACTTC
TRBV9,.,TRBJ1-5,TRBD1,CASSRGTGGNQPQHF,TGTGCCAGCAGCCGTGGGACAGGGGGCAATCAGCCCCAGCATTTT
TRBV4-1,.,TRBJ2-2,TRBD2,CASSQGLARGTGELFF,TGCGCCAGCAGCCAAGGGTTGGCGCGGGGGACCGGGGAGCTGTTTTTT
TRBV30,.,TRBJ2-2,.,CAWSFTGELFF,TGTGCCTGGAGCTTCACCGGGGAGCTGTTTTTT
TRBV4-1,.,TRBJ1-1,.,CASSQEPGRNTEAFF,TGCGCCAGCAGCCAAGAACCGGGCCGGAACACTGAAGCTTTCTTT
TRBV7-6,.,TRBJ1-1,TRBD1,CASSFDRGSSEAFF,TGTGCCAGCAGCTTCGACAGGGGGTCTTCTGAAGCTTTCTTT
TRBV7-9,.,TRBJ1-5,TRBD1,CASSPGGRGVQPQHF,TGTGCCAGCAGCCCGGGTGGCAGGGGGGTTCAGCCCCAGCATTTT
TRBV7-3,.,TRBJ2-2,.,CASSLTGGNTGELFF,TGTGCCAGCAGCTTAACTGGGGGGAACACCGGGGAGCTGTTTTTT
TRBV28,.,TRBJ2-1,.,CASSFKMSSYNEQFF,TGTGCCAGCAGTTTTAAAATGAGCTCCTACAATGAGCAGTTCTTC
TRBV4-1,.,TRBJ1-1,.,CASSQGSEAFF,TGCGCCAGCAGCCAAGGGAGTGAAGCTTTCTTT
TRBV19,.,TRBJ2-7,TRBD2,CASRSSGTTYSYEQYF,TGTGCCAGTCGATCTAGCGGGACAACCTACTCCTACGAGCAGTACTTC
TRBV4-1,.,TRBJ2-1,.,CASSQDDRSSTEQFF,TGCGCCAGCAGCCAGGACGATCGGTCATCCACTGAGCAGTTCTTC
TRBV29-1,.,TRBJ2-2,.,CSVVLTGELFF,TGCAGCGTTGTGTTAACCGGGGAGCTGTTTTTT
TRBV9,.,TRBJ2-1,TRBD1,CASNNPTGGKDEQFF,TGTGCCAGCAACAACCCGACAGGGGGTAAGGATGAGCAGTTCTTC
TRBV4-3,.,TRBJ1-5,TRBD1,CASSQGTGKAQHF,TGCGCCAGCAGCCAAGGGACAGGGAAGGCCCAGCATTTT
TRBV7-9,once,TRBJ2-1,TRBD2,CASSLGASGRAGEQFF,TGTGCCAGCAGCTTAGGGGCTAGCGGGAGGGCCGGGGAGCAGTTCTTC
TRBV4-2,.,TRBJ1-5,.,CASSPRQSNQPQHF,TGTGCCAGCAGCCCTCGACAGTCCAATCAGCCCCAGCATTTT
TRBV29-1,.,TRBJ2-3,TRBD2,CSVDGTSGSKNTQYF,TGCAGCGTTGATGGGACTAGCGGGAGCAAAAATACGCAGTATTTT
TRBV4-3,.,TRBJ2-3,TRBD2,CASSQLAGVITQYF,TGCGCCAGCAGCCAACTAGCGGGAGTCATTACGCAGTATTTT
TRBV7-8,once,TRBJ1-2,.,CASSLKLNYGYTF,TGTGCCAGCAGCTTAAAGTTGAACTATGGCTACACCTTC
TRBV6-6,.,TRBJ1-2,.,CASSYSTSFYGYTF,TGTGCCAGCAGTTACTCGACCAGTTTCTATGGCTACACCTTC
TRBV5-4,.,TRBJ1-6,.,CASGRTASSYNSPLHF,TGTGCCAGTGGTAGGACAGCGAGCTCCTATAATTCACCCCTCCACTTT
TRBV7-6,.,TRBJ2-3,TRBD2,CASSQFRAGVDTDTQYF,TGTGCCAGCAGCCAATTTAGGGCGGGGGTTGACACAGATACGCAGTATTTT
TRBV5-4,.,TRBJ2-7,TRBD1,CASSSRTGLHEQYF,TGTGCCAGCAGCTCCCGGACAGGGCTCCACGAGCAGTACTTC